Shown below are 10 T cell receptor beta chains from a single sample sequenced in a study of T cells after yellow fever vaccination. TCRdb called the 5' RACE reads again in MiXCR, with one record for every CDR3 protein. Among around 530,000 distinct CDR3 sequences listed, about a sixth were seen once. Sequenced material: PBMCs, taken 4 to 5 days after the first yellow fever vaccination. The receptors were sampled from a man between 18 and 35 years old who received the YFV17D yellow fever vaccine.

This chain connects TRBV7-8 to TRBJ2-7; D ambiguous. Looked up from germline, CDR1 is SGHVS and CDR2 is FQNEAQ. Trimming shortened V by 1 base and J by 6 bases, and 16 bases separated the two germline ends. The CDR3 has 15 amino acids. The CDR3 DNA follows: TGTGCCAGCAGCTTAGGGGGAACCCCCTTCGTCGAGCAGTACTTC. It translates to CASSLGGTPFVEQYF.

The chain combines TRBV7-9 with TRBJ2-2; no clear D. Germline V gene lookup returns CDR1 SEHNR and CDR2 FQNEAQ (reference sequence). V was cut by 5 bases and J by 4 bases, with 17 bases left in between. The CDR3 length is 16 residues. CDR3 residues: CASSPRHPKATGELFF. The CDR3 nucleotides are TGTGCCAGCAGCCCTAGACACCCAAAAGCCACCGGGGAGCTGTTTTTT.

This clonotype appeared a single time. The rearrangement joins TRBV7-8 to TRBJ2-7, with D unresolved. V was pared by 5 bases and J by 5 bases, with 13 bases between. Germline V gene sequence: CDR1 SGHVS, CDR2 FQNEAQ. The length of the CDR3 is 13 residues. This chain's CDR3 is CASSRIGKDEQYV. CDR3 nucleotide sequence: TGTGCCAGCAGCCGGATAGGGAAAGACGAGCAGTACGTC.

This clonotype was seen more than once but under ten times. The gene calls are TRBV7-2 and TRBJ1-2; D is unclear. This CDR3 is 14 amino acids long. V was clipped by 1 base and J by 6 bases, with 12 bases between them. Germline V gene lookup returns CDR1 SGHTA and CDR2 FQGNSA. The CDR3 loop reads CASSLGRQYNGYTF. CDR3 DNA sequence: TGTGCCAGCAGCTTAGGGCGGCAGTACAATGGCTACACCTTC.

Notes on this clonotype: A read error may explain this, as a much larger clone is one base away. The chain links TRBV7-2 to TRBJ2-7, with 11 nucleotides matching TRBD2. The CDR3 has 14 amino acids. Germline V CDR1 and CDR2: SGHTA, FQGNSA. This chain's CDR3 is CACSLSGGAYEQYF. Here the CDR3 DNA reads TGTGCCTGCAGCCTTAGCGGGGGGGCCTACGAGCAGTACTTC.

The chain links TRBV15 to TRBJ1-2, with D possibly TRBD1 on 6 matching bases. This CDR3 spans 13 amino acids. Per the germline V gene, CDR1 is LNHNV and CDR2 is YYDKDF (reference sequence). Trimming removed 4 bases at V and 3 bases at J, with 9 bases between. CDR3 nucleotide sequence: TGTGCCACCAGCACGGAGGGGGACTATGGCTACACCTTC. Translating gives CATSTEGDYGYTF.

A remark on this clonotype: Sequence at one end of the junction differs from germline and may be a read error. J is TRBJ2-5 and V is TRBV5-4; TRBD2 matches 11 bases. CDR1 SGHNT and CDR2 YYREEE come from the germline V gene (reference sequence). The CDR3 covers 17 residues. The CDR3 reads CASSSGGLAAIQETLYF. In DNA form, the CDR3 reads TGTGCCAGCAGCTCCGGGGGACTAGCGGCAATACAAGAGACCCTGTACTTC.

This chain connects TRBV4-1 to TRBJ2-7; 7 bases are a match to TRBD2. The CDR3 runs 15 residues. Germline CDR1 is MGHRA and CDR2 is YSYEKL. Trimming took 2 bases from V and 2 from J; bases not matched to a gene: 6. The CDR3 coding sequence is TGCGCCAGCAGCCAATTGGCGGGGGAGACCTACGAGCAGTACTTC. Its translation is CASSQLAGETYEQYF.

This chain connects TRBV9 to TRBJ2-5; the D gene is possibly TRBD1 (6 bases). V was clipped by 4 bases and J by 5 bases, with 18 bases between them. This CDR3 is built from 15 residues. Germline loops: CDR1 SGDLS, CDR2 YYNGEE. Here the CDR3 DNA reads TGTGCCAGCAGCCCCCGGGACAACTCAGGGGAGACCCAGTACTTC. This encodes CASSPRDNSGETQYF.

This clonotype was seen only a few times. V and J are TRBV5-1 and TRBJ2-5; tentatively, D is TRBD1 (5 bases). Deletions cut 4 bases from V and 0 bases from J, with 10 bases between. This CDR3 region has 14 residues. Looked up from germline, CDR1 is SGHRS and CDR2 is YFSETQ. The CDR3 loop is CASSTGRNQETQYF. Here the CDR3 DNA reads TGCGCCAGCAGCACAGGACGGAACCAAGAGACCCAGTACTTC.